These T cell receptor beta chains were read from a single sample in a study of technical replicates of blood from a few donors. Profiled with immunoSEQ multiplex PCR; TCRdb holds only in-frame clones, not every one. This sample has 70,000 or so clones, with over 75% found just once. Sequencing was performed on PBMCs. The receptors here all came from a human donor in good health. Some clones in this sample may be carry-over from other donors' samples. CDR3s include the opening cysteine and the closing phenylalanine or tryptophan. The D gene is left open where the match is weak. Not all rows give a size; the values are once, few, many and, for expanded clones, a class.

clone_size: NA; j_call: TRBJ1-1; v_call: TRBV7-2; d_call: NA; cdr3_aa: CASTQRRNTEAFF; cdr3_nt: TGTGCCAGCACCCAGCGGCGTAACACTGAAGCTTTCTTT
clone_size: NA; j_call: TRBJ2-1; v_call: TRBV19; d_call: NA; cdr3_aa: CASSMLATNNEQFF; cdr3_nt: TGTGCCAGTAGTATGCTAGCGACTAACAATGAGCAGTTCTTC
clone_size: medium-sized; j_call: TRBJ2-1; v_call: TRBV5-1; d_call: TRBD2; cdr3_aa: CASSRSGGFNEQFF; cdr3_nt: TGCGCCAGCAGCCGTAGCGGGGGGTTCAATGAGCAGTTCTTC
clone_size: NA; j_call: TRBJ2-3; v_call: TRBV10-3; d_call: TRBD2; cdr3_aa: CAISDPTSGSTDTQYF; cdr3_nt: TGTGCCATCAGTGACCCCACTAGCGGGAGCACAGATACGCAGTATTTT
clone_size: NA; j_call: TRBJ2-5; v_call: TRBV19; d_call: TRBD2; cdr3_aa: CASSPRGRVGGETQYF; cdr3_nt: TGTGCCAGCAGCCCACGGGGGAGGGTTGGTGGAGAGACCCAGTACTTC
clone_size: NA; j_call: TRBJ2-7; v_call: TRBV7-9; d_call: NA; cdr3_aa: CASSRAGEQYF; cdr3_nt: TGTGCCAGCAGCCGCGCTGGCGAGCAGTACTTC
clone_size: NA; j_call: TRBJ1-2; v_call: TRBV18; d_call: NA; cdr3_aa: CASSPMENTLYGYTF; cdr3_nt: TGTGCCAGCTCACCAATGGAGAACACCCTCTATGGCTACACCTTC
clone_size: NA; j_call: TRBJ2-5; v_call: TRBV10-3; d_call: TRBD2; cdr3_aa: CAISEWEGPQETQYF; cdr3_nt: TGTGCCATCAGTGAGTGGGAGGGACCCCAAGAGACCCAGTACTTC
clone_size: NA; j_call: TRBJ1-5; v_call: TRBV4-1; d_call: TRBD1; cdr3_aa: CASSSPPQGTAYSNQPQHF; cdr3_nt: TGCGCCAGCAGCTCACCCCCACAAGGGACAGCTTATAGCAATCAGCCCCAGCATTTT
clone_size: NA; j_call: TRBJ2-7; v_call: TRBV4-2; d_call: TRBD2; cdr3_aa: CASSQASSGGYEQYF; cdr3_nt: TGTGCCAGCAGCCAAGCGAGTAGCGGGGGCTACGAGCAGTACTTC
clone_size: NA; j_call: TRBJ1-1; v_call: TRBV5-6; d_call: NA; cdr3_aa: CASSWGGQNTEAFF; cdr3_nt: TGTGCCAGCAGCTGGGGGGGTCAGAACACTGAAGCTTTCTTT
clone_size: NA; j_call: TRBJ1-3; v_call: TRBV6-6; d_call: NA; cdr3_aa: CASSFRYSGNTIYF; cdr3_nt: TGTGCCAGCAGTTTCAGATACTCTGGAAACACCATATATTTT
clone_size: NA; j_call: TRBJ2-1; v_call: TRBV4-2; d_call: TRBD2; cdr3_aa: CASSQDSGLAGEQFF; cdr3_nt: TGTGCCAGCAGCCAAGATTCGGGACTAGCGGGGGAGCAGTTCTTC
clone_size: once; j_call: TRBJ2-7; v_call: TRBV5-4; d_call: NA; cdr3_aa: CASSLPGNSYEQYF; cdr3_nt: TGTGCCAGCAGCTTACCGGGTAACTCCTACGAGCAGTACTTC
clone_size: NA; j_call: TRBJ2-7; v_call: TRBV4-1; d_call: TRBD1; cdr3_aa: CASSRTGGDSYEQYF; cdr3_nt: TGCGCCAGCAGTCGGACAGGGGGAGACTCCTACGAGCAGTACTTC
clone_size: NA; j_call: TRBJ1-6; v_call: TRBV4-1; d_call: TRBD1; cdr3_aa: CASSQKPLDRGEVGNSPLHF; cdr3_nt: TGCGCCAGCAGCCAAAAACCCCTGGACAGGGGGGAGGTTGGCAATTCACCCCTCCACTTT
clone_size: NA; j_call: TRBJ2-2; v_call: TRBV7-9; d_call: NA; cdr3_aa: CASSLGRRGSTGELFF; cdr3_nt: TGTGCCAGCAGCTTAGGTCGAAGGGGAAGCACCGGGGAGCTGTTTTTT
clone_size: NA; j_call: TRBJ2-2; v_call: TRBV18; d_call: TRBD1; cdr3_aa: CASSRDRAWNTGELFF; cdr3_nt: TGTGCCAGCTCACGCGACAGGGCTTGGAACACCGGGGAGCTGTTTTTT
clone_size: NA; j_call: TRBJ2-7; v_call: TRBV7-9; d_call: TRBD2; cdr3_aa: CASSLVLAGQDEQYF; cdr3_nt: TGTGCCAGCAGCTTAGTGTTAGCGGGACAAGACGAGCAGTACTTC
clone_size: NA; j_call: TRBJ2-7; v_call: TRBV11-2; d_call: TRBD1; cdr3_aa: CASSLETGTAYEQYF; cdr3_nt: TGTGCCAGCAGCTTAGAAACCGGGACAGCCTACGAGCAGTACTTC
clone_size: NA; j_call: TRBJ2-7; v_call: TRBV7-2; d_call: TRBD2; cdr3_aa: CASSRTSGPYEQYF; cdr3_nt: TGTGCCAGCAGCAGGACTAGCGGGCCCTACGAGCAGTACTTC
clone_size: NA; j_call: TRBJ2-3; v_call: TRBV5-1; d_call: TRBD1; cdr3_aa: CASSLGTGPDTQYF; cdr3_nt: TGCGCCAGCAGCTTGGGGACAGGGCCAGATACGCAGTATTTT
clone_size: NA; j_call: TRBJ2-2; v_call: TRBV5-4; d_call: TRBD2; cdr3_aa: CASSSLAGSNTGELFF; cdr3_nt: TGTGCCAGCAGCTCACTAGCGGGATCGAACACCGGGGAGCTGTTTTTT
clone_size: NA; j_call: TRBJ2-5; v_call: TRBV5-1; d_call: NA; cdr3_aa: CASSLPQGKETQYF; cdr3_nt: TGCGCCAGCAGCTTGCCTCAGGGGAAAGAGACCCAGTACTTC
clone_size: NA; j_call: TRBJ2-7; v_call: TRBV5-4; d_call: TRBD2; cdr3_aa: CASSLEVREFNEQYF; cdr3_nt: TGTGCCAGCAGCTTGGAGGTGCGGGAGTTCAACGAGCAGTACTTC
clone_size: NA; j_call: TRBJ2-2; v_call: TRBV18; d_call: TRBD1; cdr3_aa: CASSPLGGDTGELFF; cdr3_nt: TGTGCCAGCTCACCCCTAGGGGGCGACACCGGGGAGCTGTTTTTT
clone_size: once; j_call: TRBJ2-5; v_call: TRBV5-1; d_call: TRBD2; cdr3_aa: CASSPRTSGKETQYF; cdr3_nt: TGCGCCAGCAGCCCCCGGACTAGCGGGAAAGAGACCCAGTACTTC
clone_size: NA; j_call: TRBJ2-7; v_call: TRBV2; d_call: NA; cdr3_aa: CASRVGESGYEQYF; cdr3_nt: TGTGCCAGCCGCGTAGGGGAATCGGGCTACGAGCAGTACTTC
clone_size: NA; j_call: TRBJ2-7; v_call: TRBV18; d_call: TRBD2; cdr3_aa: CASSGVAGTYEQYF; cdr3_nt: TGTGCCAGCTCGGGGGTAGCGGGTACCTACGAGCAGTACTTC
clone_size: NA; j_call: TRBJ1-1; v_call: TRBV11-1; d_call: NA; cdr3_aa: CASSFMNTEAFF; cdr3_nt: TGTGCCAGCAGCTTTATGAACACTGAAGCTTTCTTT
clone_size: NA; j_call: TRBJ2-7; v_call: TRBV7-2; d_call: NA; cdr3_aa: CASSLQTSRGGEQYF; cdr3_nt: TGTGCCAGCAGCTTACAGACCTCAAGAGGGGGCGAGCAGTACTTC
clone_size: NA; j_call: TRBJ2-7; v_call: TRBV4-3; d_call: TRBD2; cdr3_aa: CASSQDYLAGAYEQYF; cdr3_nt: TGCGCCAGCAGCCAAGACTATTTAGCGGGAGCCTACGAGCAGTACTTC
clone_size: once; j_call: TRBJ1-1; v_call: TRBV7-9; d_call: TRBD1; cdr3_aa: CASSPTGGGTGTEAFF; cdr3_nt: TGTGCCAGCAGCCCAACAGGGGGGGGTACGGGCACTGAAGCTTTCTTT
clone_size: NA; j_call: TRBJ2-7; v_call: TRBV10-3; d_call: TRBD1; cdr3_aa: CAIRYGTGANYEQYF; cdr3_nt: TGTGCCATCAGGTACGGCACAGGGGCAAACTACGAGCAGTACTTC
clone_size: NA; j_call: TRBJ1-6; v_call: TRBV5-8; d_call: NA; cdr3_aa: CASSLGQVRNSPLHF; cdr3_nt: TGTGCCAGCAGCTTGGGACAGGTTCGGAATTCACCCCTCCACTTT
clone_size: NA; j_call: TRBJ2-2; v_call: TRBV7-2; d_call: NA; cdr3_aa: CASSSDYLSTGELFF; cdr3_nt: TGTGCCAGCAGCTCCGACTATTTATCCACCGGGGAGCTGTTTTTT
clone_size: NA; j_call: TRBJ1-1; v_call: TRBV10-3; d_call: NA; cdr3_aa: CAIRTTGDSEAFF; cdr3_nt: TGTGCCATCAGGACCACAGGCGACTCTGAAGCTTTCTTT
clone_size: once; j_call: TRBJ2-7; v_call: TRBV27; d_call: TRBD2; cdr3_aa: CASSLGGGGRYEQYF; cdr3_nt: TGTGCCAGCAGTTTAGGAGGCGGGGGGCGATACGAGCAGTACTTC
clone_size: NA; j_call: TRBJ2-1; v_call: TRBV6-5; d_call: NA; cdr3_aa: CASSYRGYYNEQFF; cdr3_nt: TGTGCCAGCAGTTACCGGGGTTACTACAATGAGCAGTTCTTC
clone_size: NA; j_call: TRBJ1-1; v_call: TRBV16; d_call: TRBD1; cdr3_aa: CASSLGQGDTEAFF; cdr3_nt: TGTGCCAGCAGCTTGGGACAGGGCGACACTGAAGCTTTCTTT
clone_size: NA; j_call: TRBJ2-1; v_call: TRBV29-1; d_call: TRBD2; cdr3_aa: CSVEDQREGYNEQFF; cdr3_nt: TGCAGCGTTGAAGATCAGCGGGAGGGCTACAATGAGCAGTTCTTC
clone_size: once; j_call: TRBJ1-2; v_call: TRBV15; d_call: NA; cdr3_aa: CATGTGNYGYTF; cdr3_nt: TGTGCCACGGGCACAGGGAACTATGGCTACACCTTC
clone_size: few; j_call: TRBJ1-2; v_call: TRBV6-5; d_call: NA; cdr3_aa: CASSYSGGAASYTF; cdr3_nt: TGTGCCAGCAGTTACTCGGGAGGCGCAGCAAGCTACACCTTC
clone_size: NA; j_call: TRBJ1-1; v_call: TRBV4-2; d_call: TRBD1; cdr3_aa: CASSQAGTDTEAFF; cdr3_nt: TGTGCCAGCAGCCAGGCCGGGACAGACACTGAAGCTTTCTTT
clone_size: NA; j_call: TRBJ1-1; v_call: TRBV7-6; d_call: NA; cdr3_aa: CASSLGRGGMNTEAFF; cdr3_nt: TGTGCCAGCAGCTTAGGTAGGGGGGGTATGAACACTGAAGCTTTCTTT
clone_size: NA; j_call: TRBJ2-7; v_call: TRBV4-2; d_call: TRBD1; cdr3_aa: CASSQTGGAGGSSYEQYF; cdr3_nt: TGTGCCAGCAGCCAAACAGGGGGCGCAGGCGGGAGCTCCTACGAGCAGTACTTC
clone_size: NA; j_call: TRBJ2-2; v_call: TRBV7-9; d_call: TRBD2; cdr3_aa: CASSPQSGGNTGELFF; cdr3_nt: TGTGCCAGCAGCCCCCAGAGCGGGGGGAACACCGGGGAGCTGTTTTTT
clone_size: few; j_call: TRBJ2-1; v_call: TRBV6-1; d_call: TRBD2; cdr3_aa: CASRPLASGNNEQFF; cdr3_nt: TGTGCCAGCCGTCCCCTGGCTAGCGGGAACAATGAGCAGTTCTTC